This T cell receptor (beta chain) came from a study of blood T cell repertoires in COVID-19 (dated by TCRdb to between 2020 and 2021). Broadly, across the study: Samples from collaborators originated in the United States, Italy and Spain and spanned both the acute and convalescent phases of COVID-19. The material from the prospective study consisted of cDNA or gDNA derived from T cells, B-cell-depleted T cells, or PBMCs. Deeply sampled blood TCRbeta repertoires from subjects exposed to, actively infected with, or recovered from COVID-19 were included in the dataset. The repertoires were released in a freely available public database intended as a resource for research on the immune response to SARS-CoV-2. Samples came from the ongoing ImmuneRACE study (first 160 participants) plus 1,254 subjects from 6 global collaborators. Sample metadata almost always included a de-identified subject ID, COVID-19 status, age in years and sex. Where HLA class I and class II types were available, the types were taken from metadata supplied by the sample provider, not from assay-based typing.

General conclusions and limits of the study: Clinical and demographic metadata were provided uncurated, with the amount varying by source and participant.

A note on this clone: Its recognized antigen is unknown. Base-call qualities are not available, and no considerably larger clone is one nucleotide away.

The immunoSEQ Assay, a bias-controlled multiplex PCR, was used to amplify TCRbeta CDR3 regions from genomic DNA. The paper's data handling went like this. Nucleated cell counts per sample were estimated from amplification of reference gene primers within the assay. Sequence reads were collapsed and filtered to measure the absolute abundance of every unique TCRbeta CDR3 rearrangement. Productive Simpson clonality was computed per sample as the square root of Simpson's diversity index over productive rearrangements. This immuneACCESS table, as held by TCRdb, lists in-frame sequences with V and J called but not all clones. Of the missing ones, under half trace to an unresolved V gene in checked studies; the others have no known cause. That table is the source of V, J and clone size, and D and trimming were worked out from the DNA. This sample lists approximately 200,000 clones; under 85% were detected once. The ten largest clonotypes hold approximately 1.8% of the sample.

From the cysteine through the phenylalanine, the CDR3 covers 15 amino acids. The read is trimmed to its CDR3 DNA, 45 bases read in frame from base 1. CDR1 MNHEY and CDR2 SVGAGI were looked up in the germline V gene. V is trimmed back by 6 bases and J by 5 bases, and the junction contains 12 bases that no gene match accounts for. Enrolling through a virtual design, the prospective study's participants ranged in age from roughly 18 to 89 years and lived across 24 United States geographic areas. To assign participants to cohorts, the prospective study relied on clinical history that participants themselves reported in a screening survey and a study questionnaire. Recovered participants in ImmuneRACE Cohort 3 were defined by two consecutive negative NP/OP PCR tests, clearance by a healthcare professional, or resolution of symptoms. Mobile phlebotomists in the prospective study collected whole blood, serum and a nasopharyngeal or oropharyngeal swab from every participant. Participants in the prospective study had the option to provide additional blood draws and questionnaires over a roughly 2-month period. Blood samples from the prospective study were shipped frozen or at room temperature prior to DNA extraction.

Source material: PBMCs or T cells enriched from blood (not recorded which). This receptor was obtained from a man in his sixties who had recovered from COVID-19. The sequence joins TRBV6-5 to TRBJ2-7; 8 junctional bases match TRBD1. The DNA reads as follows: TGTGCCAGCAGCCAACACCGGACAGGGAAGAACGAGCAGTACTTC. Translated, it gives CASSQHRTGKNEQYF.